One and the same sample provided the 20 T cell receptor beta chains below, sequenced in a study of vaccination effects on CD4 cells after COVID-19 (dated 2022 in TCRdb). In the ViraFEST assay, PBMC were stimulated with viral peptide pools, and antigen-specific CD4+ T cell clonotypes were then identified by expansion using TCR sequencing. After 10 to 11 days of culture, CD4+ T cells were isolated with the EasySep CD4+ T cell isolation kit. Participants received two doses of either the BNT162b2 or the mRNA-1273 mRNA SARS-CoV-2 vaccine. Library preparation used the immunoSEQ multiplex PCR assay. TCRdb obtained this table from immuneACCESS and retained in-frame rearrangements with V and J assigned. These tables miss some clones; where compared with another copy, unresolved V genes account for less than half of the shortfall, and the remainder is unexplained. Recorded for this sample are around 30,000 clones; roughly 70% of them occurred a single time. Roughly a tenth of the sample rests with the top ten.

No antigen has been assigned to these receptors. This material consisted of CD4+ T cells from PBMCs cultured with HCoV-NL63 spike peptides, taken after COVID-19 vaccination. The cell subset or site label corresponds to: HCoV-NL63 spike overlapping peptide pool stimulation. The receptors come from a human donor who received a COVID-19 vaccine.

The J gene is TRBJ2-7, the V gene TRBV7-2; a weak D match, TRBD2 (6 bases). The germline V gene encodes CDR1 SGHTA and CDR2 FQGNSA. V lost 2 bases and J lost 0, with 11 bases in between. The CDR3 loop spans 15 amino acids. The CDR3 spells CASSLNVGSSYEQYF. CDR3 in DNA: TGTGCCAGCAGCTTAAATGTCGGGAGCTCCTACGAGCAGTACTTC.

This rearrangement joins TRBV5-5 to TRBJ2-3, with 9 positions matching TRBD2. With V trimmed by 1 base and J by 0 bases, 9 bases remained unmatched. Germline V gene sequence: CDR1 SGHKS, CDR2 YYEKEE (reference sequence). The CDR3 length is 18 residues. DNA of the CDR3: TGTGCCAGCAGCTTGCGCGGTAGCGGGGGTCTTAGCACAGATACGCAGTATTTT. It yields the protein CASSLRGSGGLSTDTQYF.

The rearrangement joins TRBV5-5 to TRBJ1-3, with D possibly matching TRBD1 (6 bases). The CDR3 loop spans 14 amino acids. Germline CDR1 reads SGHKS; CDR2 reads YYEKEE (reference sequence). Deletions cut 8 bases from V and 3 bases from J, with 15 bases between. The CDR3 coding sequence is TGTGCCAGTCAGGGGTTGGGAGATGGAAACACCATATATTTT. Protein sequence: CASQGLGDGNTIYF.

The chain joins TRBV5-1 to TRBJ2-1; D unresolved. The V end was cut by 0 bases, the J end by 8 bases, with 12 bases between. This CDR3 is built from 14 residues. Germline V gives CDR1 SGHRS, CDR2 YFSETQ. Here the CDR3 reads CASSLASYRYEQFF. Written as DNA, the CDR3 is TGCGCCAGCAGCTTGGCCTCTTACCGTTATGAGCAGTTCTTC.

In this sample, this clone is medium-sized. The J gene is TRBJ1-2, the V gene TRBV12-5; 10 bases are shared with TRBD1. CDR1 is LGHNT, CDR2 FRNRAP, per germline. V shed 6 bases, J shed 10 bases, and the junction held 8 bases outside the gene matches. The CDR3 runs to 13 residues. CDR3 in DNA: TGTGCTAGTGGCCCCGGGACAGGGGCGGCCTACACCTTC. It specifies CASGPGTGAAYTF.

This clone has only one observation. The CDR3 bases are TGTGCCAGCAGCCAAAGAAGAGCAGGGCGCGGGAGATTAGGAGAGACCCAGTACTTC. It translates to CASSQRRAGRGRLGETQYF. The chain has TRBV3-1 (or the pseudogene TRBV3-2) and TRBJ2-5; 7 bases line up with TRBD2. The V gene's germline CDR1 is LGHDT and CDR2 YNNKEL (reference sequence). CDR3 length: 19 amino acids. The ends lost 2 bases at V and 4 bases at J; junction bases unmatched: 19.

The rearrangement links TRBV6-5 to TRBJ1-2, with TRBD1 identical over 10 bases. Per the germline V gene, CDR1 is MNHEY and CDR2 is SVGAGI. The length of the CDR3 is 16 residues. The junction had 5 bases not matched to a gene; V was cut back by 0 bases and J by 4 bases. The CDR3 bases are TGTGCCAGCAGTTACTCGAGGACAGGGGGTGGCTATGGCTACACCTTC. This gives the protein CASSYSRTGGGYGYTF.

In this sample, this clone turned up a few times. The chain employs TRBV7-9 and TRBJ1-3; TRBD1 might be the D (5 bases). V was trimmed by 4 bases and J by 2 bases, leaving 15 bases between them. This CDR3 spans 16 amino acids. Germline-derived CDR1 and CDR2 are SEHNR and FQNEAQ (reference sequence). Here the CDR3 reads CASSSEGQFAGNTIYF. The CDR3 DNA sequence: TGTGCCAGCAGCTCCGAGGGGCAATTCGCTGGAAACACCATATATTTT. The full variable domain, rest sourced from reference TRBV7-9 and TRBJ1-3, is DTGVSQNPRHKITKRGQNVTFRCDPISEHNRLYWYRQTLGQGPEFLTYFQNEAQLEKSRLLSDRFSAERPKGSFSTLEIQRTEQGDSAMYLCASSSEGQFAGNTIYFGEGSWLTVV.

This chain connects TRBV18 to TRBJ2-6, with 7 nucleotides matching TRBD1. Trimming cost V 3 bases and J 1 base; bases outside gene matches: 9. The CDR3 consists of 18 residues. The germline gives CDR1 KGHSH, CDR2 LQKENI. The CDR3: CASSPPGTVASGANVLTF. The DNA for the CDR3 is TGTGCCAGCTCACCTCCCGGGACAGTCGCTTCTGGGGCCAACGTCCTGACTTTC.

The J gene is TRBJ2-7, the V gene TRBV4-2; 10 bases are a match to TRBD1. Looked up from germline, CDR1 is LGHNA and CDR2 is YNFKEQ. The CDR3 is 16 amino acids. Trimming cost V 0 bases and J 5 bases; bases outside gene matches: 7. The CDR3: CASSQEAGQGIDEQYF. CDR3 in DNA: TGTGCCAGCAGCCAAGAAGCGGGACAGGGGATCGACGAGCAGTACTTC.

J is TRBJ2-2 and V is TRBV5-1; the D gene is possibly TRBD2 (7 bases). Per germline, CDR1 SGHRS and CDR2 YFSETQ. The CDR3 has 16 amino acids. The ends were cut back, 1 base at V and 2 bases at J, with 12 bases in the middle. CDR3 DNA: TGCGCCAGCAGCTTGTTTGGGGGGGCAAACACCGGGGAGCTGTTTTTT. Amino acid sequence: CASSLFGGANTGELFF.

The chain combines TRBV29-1 with TRBJ2-5; D is uncertain. Germline CDR1 and CDR2: SQVTM and ANQGSEA. The CDR3 has 13 amino acids. V was pared by 4 bases and J by 2 bases, with 11 bases between. CDR3 residues: CSVGNRLQETQYF. As DNA, the CDR3 is TGCAGCGTTGGGAACAGACTTCAAGAGACCCAGTACTTC.

The V gene is TRBV29-1, the J gene TRBJ2-1, with D uncertain. The CDR3 runs 15 residues. CDR1 is SQVTM and CDR2 is ANQGSEA in the germline V gene. V was trimmed by 3 bases and J by 0 bases, leaving 12 bases between them. Here the CDR3 DNA reads TGCAGCGTTGAGGCTCCAGTGTACTCCTACAATGAGCAGTTCTTC. Protein sequence: CSVEAPVYSYNEQFF.

This clone was seen more than once but under ten times. The V and J genes are TRBV5-4 and TRBJ2-2; D perhaps matches TRBD2 (5 bases). CDR3 length equals 16 residues. V was clipped by 4 bases and J by 0 bases, with 13 bases between them. Germline V gives CDR1 SGHNT, CDR2 YYREEE (reference sequence). CDR3 sequence (DNA): TGTGCCAGCAGCCCCCCGGCTAGCACGAACACCGGGGAGCTGTTTTTT. The encoded protein is CASSPPASTNTGELFF. Full variable domain (outside the CDR3, taken from reference TRBV5-4 and TRBJ2-2): ETGVTQSPTHLIKTRGQQVTLRCSSQSGHNTVSWYQQALGQGPQFIFQYYREEENGRGNFPPRFSGLQFPNYSSELNVNALELDDSALYLCASSPPASTNTGELFFGEGSRLTVL.

This clone was detected a few times. J is TRBJ2-1 and V is TRBV7-2; D unresolved. The CDR3 consists of 18 residues. The ends were cut back, 2 bases at V and 7 bases at J, with 24 bases in the middle. Germline V gene lookup returns CDR1 SGHTA and CDR2 FQGNSA. DNA for the CDR3: TGTGCCAGCAGCTTATTCGCCCGTACGAGGAGCTGGTTAAATGAGCAGTTCTTC. This codes for CASSLFARTRSWLNEQFF.

This chain connects TRBV3-1 (or the pseudogene TRBV3-2) to TRBJ2-3, with TRBD2 matching over 8 bases. The CDR3 consists of 16 residues. CDR1 and CDR2 from the germline V gene are LGHDT and YNNKEL (reference sequence). V shed 2 bases, J shed 3 bases, and the junction held 7 bases outside the gene matches. CDR3 DNA: TGTGCCAGCAGCCAAAGTCGGGGGGGCGGGACAGATACGCAGTATTTT. Translating gives CASSQSRGGGTDTQYF.

The V and J genes are TRBV6-1 and TRBJ1-2, with 9 bases fitting TRBD1. The CDR3 has 16 amino acids. Germline V gives CDR1 MNHNS, CDR2 SASEGT. Germline trimming cut 0 bases from V and 5 bases from J; bases unmatched to any gene: 7. The CDR3 here is CASSEAITGGVYGYTF. The DNA of the CDR3 is TGTGCCAGCAGTGAAGCGATAACAGGGGGCGTGTATGGCTACACCTTC.

The rearrangement uses TRBV30 and TRBJ1-5, with D possibly matching TRBD1 (5 bases). V lost 2 bases, J lost 3 bases, and 17 bases lay in between. The CDR3 covers 16 residues. CDR1 and CDR2 from the germline V gene are GTSNPN and SVGIG (reference sequence). The CDR3 nucleotides read TGTGCCTGGAGTCACCAAGGGGTTACCTCCAATCAGCCCCAGCATTTT. Translated, it gives CAWSHQGVTSNQPQHF.

V usage is TRBV19 and J usage is TRBJ2-5; no reliable D call. The CDR3 extends over 13 amino acids. CDR1 and CDR2 from the germline V gene are LNHDA and SQIVND (reference sequence). The V and J ends lost 2 bases and 2 bases respectively, with 6 bases between them. DNA of the CDR3: TGTGCCAGTAGTATACGACGTCAAGAGACCCAGTACTTC. It yields the protein CASSIRRQETQYF.

The table lists this clone with a count of one. The V call is TRBV6-5, the J call TRBJ2-3; 7 bases line up with TRBD2. The J segment lost 2 bases and the V segment lost 5 bases, leaving 7 bases of the junction unmatched. The CDR3 length is 15 residues. Germline V gene sequence: CDR1 MNHEY, CDR2 SVGAGI. The CDR3 reads CASSLLAGYTDTQYF. The CDR3 DNA reads as TGTGCCAGCAGTCTATTAGCGGGTTACACAGATACGCAGTATTTT.